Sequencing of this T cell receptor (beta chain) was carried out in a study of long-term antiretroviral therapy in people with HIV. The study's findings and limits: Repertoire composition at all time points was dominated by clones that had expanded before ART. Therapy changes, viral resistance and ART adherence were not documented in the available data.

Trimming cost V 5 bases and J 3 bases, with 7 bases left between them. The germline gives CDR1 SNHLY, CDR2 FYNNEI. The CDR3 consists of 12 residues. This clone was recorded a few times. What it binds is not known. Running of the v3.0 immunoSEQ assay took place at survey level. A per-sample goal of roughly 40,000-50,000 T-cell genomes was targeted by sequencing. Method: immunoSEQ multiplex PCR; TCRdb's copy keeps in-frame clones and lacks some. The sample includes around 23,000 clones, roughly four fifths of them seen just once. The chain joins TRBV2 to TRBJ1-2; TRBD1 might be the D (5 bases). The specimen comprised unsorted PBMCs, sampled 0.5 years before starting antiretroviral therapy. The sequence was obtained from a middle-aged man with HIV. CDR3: CASSRGDYGYTF. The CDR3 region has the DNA TGTGCCAGCAGTAGAGGGGACTATGGCTACACCTTC.